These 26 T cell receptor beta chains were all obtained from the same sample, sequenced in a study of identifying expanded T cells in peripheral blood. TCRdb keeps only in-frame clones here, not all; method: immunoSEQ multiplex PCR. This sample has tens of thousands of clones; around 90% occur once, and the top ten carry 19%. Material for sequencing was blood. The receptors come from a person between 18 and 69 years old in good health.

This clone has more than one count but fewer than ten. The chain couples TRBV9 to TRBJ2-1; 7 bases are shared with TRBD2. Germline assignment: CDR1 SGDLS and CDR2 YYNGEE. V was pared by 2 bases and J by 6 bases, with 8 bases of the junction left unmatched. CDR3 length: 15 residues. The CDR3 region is CASSVAGGGPNEQFF. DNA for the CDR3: TGTGCCAGCAGCGTGGCCGGGGGAGGGCCCAATGAGCAGTTCTTC.

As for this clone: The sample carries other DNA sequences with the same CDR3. CDR3 DNA: TGTGCCAGCAGCTTCTTGGGGCCCGGCACAGATACGCAGTATTTT. Amino acids: CASSFLGPGTDTQYF. The chain combines TRBV13 with TRBJ2-3; a weak D match, TRBD1 (5 bases). This CDR3 is 15 amino acids long. Deletions cut 3 bases from V and 1 base from J, with 11 bases between. Germline values: CDR1 PRHDT, CDR2 FYEKMQ (reference sequence).

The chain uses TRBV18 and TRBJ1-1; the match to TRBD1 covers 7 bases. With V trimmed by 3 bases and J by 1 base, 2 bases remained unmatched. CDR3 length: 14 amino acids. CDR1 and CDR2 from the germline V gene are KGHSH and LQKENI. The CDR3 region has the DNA TGTGCCAGCTCACCGCAGGGGGAGAACACTGAAGCTTTCTTT. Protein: CASSPQGENTEAFF. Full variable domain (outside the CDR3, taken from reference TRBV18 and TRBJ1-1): NAGVMQNPRHLVRRRGQEARLRCSPMKGHSHVYWYRQLPEEGLKFMVYLQKENIIDESGMPKERFSAEFPKEGPSILRIQQVVRGDSAAYFCASSPQGENTEAFFGQGTRLTVV.

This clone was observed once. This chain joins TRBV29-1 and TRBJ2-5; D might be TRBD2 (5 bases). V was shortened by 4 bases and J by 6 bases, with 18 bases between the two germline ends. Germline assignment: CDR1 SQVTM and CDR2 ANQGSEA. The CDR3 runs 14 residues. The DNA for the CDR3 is TGCAGCGTTGGCCCCCCGGGGTTCGAGAAGACCCAGTACTTC. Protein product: CSVGPPGFEKTQYF. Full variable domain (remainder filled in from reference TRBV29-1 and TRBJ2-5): SAVISQKPSRDICQRGTSLTIQCQVDSQVTMMFWYRQQPGQSLTLIATANQGSEATYESGFVIDKFPISRPNLTFSTLTVSNMSPEDSSIYLCSVGPPGFEKTQYFGPGTRLLVL.

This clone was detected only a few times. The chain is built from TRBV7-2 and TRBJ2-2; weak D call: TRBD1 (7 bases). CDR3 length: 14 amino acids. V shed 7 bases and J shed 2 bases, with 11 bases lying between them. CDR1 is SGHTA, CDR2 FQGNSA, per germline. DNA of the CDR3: TGTGCCAGCACGCGGGACAGAAACACCGGGGAGCTGTTTTTT. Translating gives CASTRDRNTGELFF.

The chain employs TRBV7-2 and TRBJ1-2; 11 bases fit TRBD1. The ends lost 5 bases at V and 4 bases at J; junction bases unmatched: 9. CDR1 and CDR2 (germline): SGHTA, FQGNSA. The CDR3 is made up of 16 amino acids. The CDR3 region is CASSEGQGVRPYGYTF. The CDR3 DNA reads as TGTGCCAGCAGCGAGGGACAGGGGGTGAGGCCCTATGGCTACACCTTC.

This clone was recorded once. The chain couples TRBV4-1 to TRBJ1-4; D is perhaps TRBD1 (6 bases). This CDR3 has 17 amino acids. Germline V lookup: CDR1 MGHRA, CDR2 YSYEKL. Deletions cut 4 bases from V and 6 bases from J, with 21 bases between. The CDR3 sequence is CASSREARGAAYEKLFF. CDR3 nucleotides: TGCGCCAGCAGCCGAGAGGCGCGGGGGGCCGCCTATGAAAAACTGTTTTTT.

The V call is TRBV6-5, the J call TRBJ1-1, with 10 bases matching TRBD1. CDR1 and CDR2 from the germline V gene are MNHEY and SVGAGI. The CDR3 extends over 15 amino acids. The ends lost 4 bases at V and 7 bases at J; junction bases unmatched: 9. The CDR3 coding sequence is TGTGCCAGCAGTTCCCCTAGACAGGGGGCGAATGAAGCTTTCTTT. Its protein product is CASSSPRQGANEAFF.

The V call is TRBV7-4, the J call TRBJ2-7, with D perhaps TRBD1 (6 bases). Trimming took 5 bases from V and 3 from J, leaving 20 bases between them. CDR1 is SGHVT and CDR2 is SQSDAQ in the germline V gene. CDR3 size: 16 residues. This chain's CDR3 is CASSLPYRDWNYEQYF. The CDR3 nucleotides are TGTGCCAGCAGCCTTCCGTACAGGGATTGGAACTACGAGCAGTACTTC. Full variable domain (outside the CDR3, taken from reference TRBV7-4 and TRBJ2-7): GAGVSQSPRYKVAKRGRDVALRCDSISGHVTLYWYRQTLGQGSEVLTYSQSDAQRDKSGRPSGRFSAERPERSVSTLKIQRTEQGDSAVYLCASSLPYRDWNYEQYFGPGTRLTVT.

This chain's CDR3 is CASSVGTVNTGELFF. As DNA, the CDR3 is TGTGCCAGCAGCGTAGGGACGGTGAACACCGGGGAGCTGTTTTTT. The rearrangement joins TRBV5-5 to TRBJ2-2; D is perhaps TRBD1 or TRBD2 (5 bases each). Trimming took 4 bases from V and 1 from J, leaving 11 bases between them. Per the germline V gene, CDR1 is SGHKS and CDR2 is YYEKEE (reference sequence). CDR3 length: 15 amino acids.

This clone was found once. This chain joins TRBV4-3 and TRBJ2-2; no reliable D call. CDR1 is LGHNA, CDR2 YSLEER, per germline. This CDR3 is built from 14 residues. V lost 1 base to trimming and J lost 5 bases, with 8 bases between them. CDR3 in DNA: TGCGCCAGCAGCCAAGGTCCGGTAACCGGGGAGCTGTTTTTT. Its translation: CASSQGPVTGELFF.

CDR3 bases: TGCGCCAGCAGTCAAACGTCGGGGTCCGGAATTAACTATGGCTACACCTTC. Its protein is CASSQTSGSGINYGYTF. This chain links TRBV4-1 with TRBJ1-2; D remains unclear. There are 17 residues in the CDR3. The germline V and J ends were trimmed by 6 bases and 1 base, with 21 bases remaining between them. Germline V gene sequence: CDR1 MGHRA, CDR2 YSYEKL.

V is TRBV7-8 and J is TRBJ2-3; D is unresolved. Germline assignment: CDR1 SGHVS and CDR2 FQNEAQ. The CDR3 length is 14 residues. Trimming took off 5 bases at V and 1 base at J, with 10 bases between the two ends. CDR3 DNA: TGTGCCAGCAGCCCAGGATCTGGCACAGATACGCAGTATTTT. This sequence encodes CASSPGSGTDTQYF.

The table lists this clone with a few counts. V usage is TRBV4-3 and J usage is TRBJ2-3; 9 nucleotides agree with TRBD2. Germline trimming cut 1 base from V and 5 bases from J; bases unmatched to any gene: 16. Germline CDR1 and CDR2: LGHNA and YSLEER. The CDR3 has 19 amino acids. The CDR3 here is CASSQVFALRGGGEDTQYF. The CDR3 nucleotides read TGCGCCAGCAGCCAAGTTTTTGCTCTACGAGGCGGGGGGGAAGATACGCAGTATTTT.

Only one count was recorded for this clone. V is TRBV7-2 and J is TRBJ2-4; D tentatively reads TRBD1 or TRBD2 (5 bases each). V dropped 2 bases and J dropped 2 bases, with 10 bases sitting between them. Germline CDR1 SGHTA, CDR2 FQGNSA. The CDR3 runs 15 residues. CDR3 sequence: CASSLFGTPKNIQYF. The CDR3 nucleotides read TGTGCCAGCAGCTTATTCGGGACCCCCAAAAACATTCAGTACTTC.

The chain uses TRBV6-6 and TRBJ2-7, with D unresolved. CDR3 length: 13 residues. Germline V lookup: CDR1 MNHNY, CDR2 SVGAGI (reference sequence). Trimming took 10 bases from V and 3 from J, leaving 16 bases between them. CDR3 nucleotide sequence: TGTGCCACCCAGAGGCAGGCTCTCTACGAGCAGTACTTC. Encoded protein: CATQRQALYEQYF.

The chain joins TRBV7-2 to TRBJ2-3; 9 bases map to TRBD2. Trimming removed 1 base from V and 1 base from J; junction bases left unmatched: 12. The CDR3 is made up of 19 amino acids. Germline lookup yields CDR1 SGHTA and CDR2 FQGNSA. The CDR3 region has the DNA TGTGCCAGCAGCTTAGAGGTTTTAGGGCGGGGGGGCGGCACAGATACGCAGTATTTT. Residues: CASSLEVLGRGGGTDTQYF.

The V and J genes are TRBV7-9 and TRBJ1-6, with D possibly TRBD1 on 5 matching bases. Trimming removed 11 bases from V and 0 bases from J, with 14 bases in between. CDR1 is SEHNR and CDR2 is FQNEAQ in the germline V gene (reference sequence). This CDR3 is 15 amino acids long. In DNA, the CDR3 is TGTGCCGGCGGGGAGGGGAGCTCCTATAATTCACCCCTCCACTTT. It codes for CAGGEGSSYNSPLHF. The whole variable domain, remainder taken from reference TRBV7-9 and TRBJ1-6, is DTGVSQNPRHKITKRGQNVTFRCDPISEHNRLYWYRQTLGQGPEFLTYFQNEAQLEKSRLLSDRFSAERPKGSFSTLEIQRTEQGDSAMYLCAGGEGSSYNSPLHFGNGTRLTVT.

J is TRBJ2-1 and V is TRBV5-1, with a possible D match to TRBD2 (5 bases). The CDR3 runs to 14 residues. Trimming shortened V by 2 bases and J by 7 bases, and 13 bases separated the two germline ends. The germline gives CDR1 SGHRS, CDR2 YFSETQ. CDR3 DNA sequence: TGCGCCAGCAGCTTTGGAACGGGCGGGAATGAGCAGTTCTTC. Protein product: CASSFGTGGNEQFF.

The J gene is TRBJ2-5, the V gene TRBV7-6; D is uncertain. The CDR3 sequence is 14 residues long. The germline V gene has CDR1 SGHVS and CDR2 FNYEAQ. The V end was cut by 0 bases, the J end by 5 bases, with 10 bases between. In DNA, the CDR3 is TGTGCCAGCAGCTTAGCGACTCAATGGGAGACCCAGTACTTC. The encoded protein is CASSLATQWETQYF.

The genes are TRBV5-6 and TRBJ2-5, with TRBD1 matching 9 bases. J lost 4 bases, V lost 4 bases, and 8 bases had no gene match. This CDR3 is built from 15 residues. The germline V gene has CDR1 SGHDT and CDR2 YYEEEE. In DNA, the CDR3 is TGTGCCAGCAGCCCCCGGGACAGGGTATCAGAGACCCAGTACTTC. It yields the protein CASSPRDRVSETQYF.

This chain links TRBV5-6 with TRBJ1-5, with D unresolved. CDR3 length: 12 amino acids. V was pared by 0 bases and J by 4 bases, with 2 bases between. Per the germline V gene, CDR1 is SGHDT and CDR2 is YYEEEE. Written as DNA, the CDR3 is TGTGCCAGCAGCTTGGGGAATCAGCCCCAGCATTTT. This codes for CASSLGNQPQHF.

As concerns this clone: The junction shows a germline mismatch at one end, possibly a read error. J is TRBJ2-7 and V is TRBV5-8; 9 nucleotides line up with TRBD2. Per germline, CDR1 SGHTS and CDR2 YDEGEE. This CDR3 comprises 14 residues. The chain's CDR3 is CASSLRSGGYGQYF. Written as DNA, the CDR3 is TGTGCCAGCAGCTTGCGCAGCGGGGGGTACGGGCAGTACTTC.

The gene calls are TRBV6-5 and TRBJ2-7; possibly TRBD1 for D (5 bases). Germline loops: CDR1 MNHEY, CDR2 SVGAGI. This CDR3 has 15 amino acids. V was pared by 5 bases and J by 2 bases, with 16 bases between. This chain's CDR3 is CASSHRLEVPYEQYF. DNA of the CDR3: TGTGCCAGCAGTCACAGGCTGGAAGTTCCCTACGAGCAGTACTTC.

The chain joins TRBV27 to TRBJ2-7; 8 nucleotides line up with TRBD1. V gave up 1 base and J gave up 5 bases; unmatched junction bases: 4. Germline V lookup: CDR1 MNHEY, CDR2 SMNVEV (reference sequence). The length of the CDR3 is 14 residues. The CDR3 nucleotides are TGTGCCAGCAGTTTATTTCAGGGGGCGGACGAGCAGTACTTC. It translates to CASSLFQGADEQYF.

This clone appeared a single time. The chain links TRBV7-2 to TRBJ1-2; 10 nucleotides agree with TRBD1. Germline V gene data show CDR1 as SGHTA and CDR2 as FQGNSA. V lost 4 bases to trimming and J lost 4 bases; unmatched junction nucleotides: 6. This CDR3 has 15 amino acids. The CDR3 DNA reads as TGTGCCAGCAGCTCGCAGACAGGGGGCGTCTATGGCTACACCTTC. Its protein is CASSSQTGGVYGYTF.